This is a list of T cell receptor beta chains from one sample in a study of blood T cells in healthy people across ages. In TCRdb, the 5' RACE reads were re-called with MiXCR into one record per CDR3 protein. The sample comprises hundreds of thousands of distinct CDR3 sequences, about 28% of which are singletons, and 15% to 19% rests with the top ten. The sequenced material came from blood. Receptors were obtained from a woman at least 80 years old in good health. The CDR3 runs from the conserved cysteine through the conserved F or W. The D gene is left open where the match is weak. Some rows have no size entry. The others give once, few or many, or a class for an expanded clone.

TRBV5-1	NA	many	TRBJ1-2	TGCGCCAGCAGCAGGACAGTAACAACTCTCTTCGACTATGGCTACACCTTC	CASSRTVTTLFDYGYTF
TRBV30	NA	NA	TRBJ2-6	TGTGCCTGGAGAGTTACCTCCGGGGCCAACGTCCTGACTTTC	CAWRVTSGANVLTF
TRBV25-1	NA	many	TRBJ2-1	TGTGCCAGCAGTGAGCCAGGGCCCCCTTACAATGAGCAGTTCTTC	CASSEPGPPYNEQFF
TRBV20-1	NA	few	TRBJ2-1	TGCAGTGCTAGTGGGGGCAGGGGCGATGAGCAGTTCTTC	CSASGGRGDEQFF
TRBV6-2/TRBV6-3	TRBD2	NA	TRBJ2-1	TGTGCCAGCAGTCCCCGGAGCGGGAGCCACTTTGGTGAGCAGTTCTTC	CASSPRSGSHFGEQFF
TRBV5-6	TRBD1	many	TRBJ2-7	TGTGCCAGCAGCATCACGGGACAGGGCTACGAGCAGTACTTC	CASSITGQGYEQYF
TRBV10-1	NA	many	TRBJ2-2	TGCGCCAGCAGTGAGGAAGTCGACACCGGGGAGCTGTTTTTT	CASSEEVDTGELFF
TRBV20-1	NA	once	TRBJ1-2	TGCAGTGCTACTTCTGGGGTGGATGGCTACACCTTC	CSATSGVDGYTF
TRBV6-2/TRBV6-3	NA	many	TRBJ2-4	TGTGCCAGCAGTTACCGTTCTACTAGCTCCAAAAACATTCAGTACTTC	CASSYRSTSSKNIQYF
TRBV12-3/TRBV12-4	NA	NA	TRBJ2-6	TGTGCCAGCAGTCCTCGGACAGCGCCTGGCCTGACTTTC	CASSPRTAPGLTF
TRBV29-1	NA	many	TRBJ1-2	TGCAGCGTTTCACGGACAGTTTATGGCTACACCTTC	CSVSRTVYGYTF
TRBV2	TRBD2	NA	TRBJ2-1	TGTGCCAGCAGTGAGCGGGGGGGCAGAAATGAGCAGTTCTTC	CASSERGGRNEQFF
TRBV29-1	NA	NA	TRBJ1-2	TGCAGCGTTAGCGGGTGGGGGAACTATGGCTACACCTTC	CSVSGWGNYGYTF
TRBV12-3/TRBV12-4	TRBD1	NA	TRBJ1-5	TGTGCCAGCAGTCCGTGGACAGGGGACAATCAGCCCCAGCATTTT	CASSPWTGDNQPQHF
TRBV7-2	NA	NA	TRBJ2-1	TGTGCCAGCAGCTTCGGGGGTAAGGAGACCCAGTTCTTC	CASSFGGKETQFF
TRBV7-2	NA	many	TRBJ2-7	TGTGCCAGCAGCCCCGATTTAGCAGGGCACGAGCAGTACTTC	CASSPDLAGHEQYF
TRBV7-2	NA	many	TRBJ1-2	TGTGCCAGCAGCCAGAGGGGTCCTAACTATGGCTACACCTTC	CASSQRGPNYGYTF
TRBV12-3/TRBV12-4	NA	NA	TRBJ2-3	TGTGCCAGCAGTTTATTAGGGGTTAGCACAGATGTGGAATATTTT	CASSLLGVSTDVEYF
TRBV7-2	NA	many	TRBJ2-3	TGTGCCAGCAGCAGCCCACTAGCAGATACGCAGTATTTT	CASSSPLADTQYF
TRBV20-1	NA	NA	TRBJ1-5	TGCAGTGCTAGAGATTGGGCAAAAAGCAATCAGCCCCAGCATTTT	CSARDWAKSNQPQHF
TRBV20-1	NA	many	TRBJ2-1	TGCAGTGCCGGAAAGCTTCAGGGCGCTTCCTACAATGAGCAGTTCTTC	CSAGKLQGASYNEQFF
TRBV20-1	TRBD2	many	TRBJ2-3	TGCAGTGCTCCCCGGTCGGGGGGTGGAGATACGCAGTATTTT	CSAPRSGGGDTQYF
TRBV3-1	NA	many	TRBJ2-1	TGTGCCAGCAGCCAAAACGTTAAGACGATTGAGCAGTTCTTC	CASSQNVKTIEQFF
TRBV20-1	TRBD1	few	TRBJ1-1	TGCAGTGCTAGACCAGCAGGGCAGGGGGCGAGACGGGACACTGAAGCTTTCTTT	CSARPAGQGARRDTEAFF